Described below is a single TCR beta chain sequence and its context. Its antigen is unknown. Within one base of it there is no much larger clone, and no base qualities were kept. The sample was run on an Illumina HiSeq 2500. TCR beta libraries were prepared by quantitative 5'-RACE with molecular barcodes. On the authors' methods: A new computational method, built on a probabilistic model of VDJ rearrangement, was used to identify disease-linked TCR variants. TCRdb handled the public reads itself, with Q25 trimming in fastp and clone calling in MiXCR, and kept productive beta chains. Every distinct CDR3 protein forms one entry, paired with its most common genes and DNA. V and J calls and clone size were set by TCRdb, not the authors. In this sample the table shows hundreds of thousands of distinct CDR3 sequences, around 26% of which occur a single time. The top ten hold roughly 0.9% of the sample. The sample comes from a study of CD8 T cells in ankylosing spondylitis (dated by TCRdb to 2015 to 2018). Context from the whole study: To find TCR variants linked to disease, the study profiled T cell receptor beta repertoires in ankylosing spondylitis patients and healthy donors. Peripheral blood was sampled, and synovial fluid was also collected from ankylosing spondylitis patients. In total, the full study cohort was made up of approximately 99 healthy donors and 25 to 30 ankylosing spondylitis patients.

CDR1 SGHDT and CDR2 YYEEEE were looked up in the germline V gene. The germline V end is reduced by 2 bases and the J end by 4 bases; junction bases left unmatched: 6. The CDR3 runs 15 residues from the cysteine to the phenylalanine. Only the CDR3 portion is preserved as DNA: 45 bases, with reading frame beginning at the first base. What the study reported, not specific to this receptor: Blood from ankylosing spondylitis patients appeared to be characterized by a TCR beta motif composed of several highly homologous amino acid variants. The disease-linked clones were reported to be significantly enriched in matched synovial fluid samples from ankylosing spondylitis patients. Some motif variants were previously reported in synovial fluid and blood of reactive arthritis patients, suggesting common disease-initiation mechanisms. A CD8+ phenotype was shown by the disease-linked clones, which were found at relatively low frequencies in peripheral blood.

Sequenced sample: blood, either unsorted or a sorted T cell fraction (not recorded which). This receptor was obtained from a male donor with ankylosing spondylitis. Here the chain combines TRBV5-6 and TRBJ1-3, with TRBD1 identical over 7 junction bases. The CDR3 in this case is CASSLQGGAGNTIYF. The sequenced DNA: TGTGCCAGCAGCTTACAAGGGGGCGCCGGAAACACCATATATTTT. With the portions outside the CDR3 filled from the reference TRBV5-6 and TRBJ1-3 genes, the complete variable region becomes DAGVTQSPTHLIKTRGQQVTLRCSPKSGHDTVSWYQQALGQGPQFIFQYYEEEERQRGNFPDRFSGHQFPNYSSELNVNALLLGDSALYLCASSLQGGAGNTIYFGEGSWLTVV.